Reported below is one TCR beta chain. This specimen belongs to a study of T cell changes during pregnancy in multiple sclerosis. With V trimmed by 5 bases and J by 4 bases, 3 bases remained unmatched. There are 14 residues in the CDR3. CDR1 and CDR2 (germline): SGHTA, FQGTGA. Sequencing was performed with immunoSEQ multiplex PCR; in TCRdb, only in-frame clones are kept and a portion is missing. The repertoire holds 50,000 to 65,000 clones, with over 75% as singletons. The clonotype originates from a female donor with multiple sclerosis, enrolled in a pregnancy study. V and J are TRBV7-3 and TRBJ1-1; 11 bases agree with TRBD1. The sequences come from peripheral blood, collected in the first trimester of pregnancy. Here the CDR3 DNA reads TGTGCCAGCAGCGGACAGGGGGCGAGCACTGAAGCTTTCTTT. Protein: CASSGQGASTEAFF.